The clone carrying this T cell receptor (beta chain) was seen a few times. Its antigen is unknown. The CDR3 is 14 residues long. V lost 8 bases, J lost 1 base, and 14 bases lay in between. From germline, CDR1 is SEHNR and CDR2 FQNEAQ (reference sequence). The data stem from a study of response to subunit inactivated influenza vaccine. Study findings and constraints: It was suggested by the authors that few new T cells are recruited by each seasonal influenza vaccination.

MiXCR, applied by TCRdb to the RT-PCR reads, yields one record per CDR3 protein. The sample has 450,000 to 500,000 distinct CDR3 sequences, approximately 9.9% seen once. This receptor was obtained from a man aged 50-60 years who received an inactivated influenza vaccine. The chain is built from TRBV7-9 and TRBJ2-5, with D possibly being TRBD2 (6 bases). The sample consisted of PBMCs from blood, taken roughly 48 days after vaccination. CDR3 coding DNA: TGTGCCAGCTGTGTTAGCGGAGCCCAAGAGACCCAGTACTTC. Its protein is CASCVSGAQETQYF. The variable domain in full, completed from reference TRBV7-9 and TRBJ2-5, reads DTGVSQNPRHKITKRGQNVTFRCDPISEHNRLYWYRQTLGQGPEFLTYFQNEAQLEKSRLLSDRFSAERPKGSFSTLEIQRTEQGDSAMYLCASCVSGAQETQYFGPGTRLLVL.